These 22 T cell receptor beta chains originate from one sample sequenced in a study. The TRBV12-4/TRBJ1-2 clonotypes were amplified using barcode primers with ligated adaptors. A single record per CDR3 protein comes from TCRdb applying MiXCR to the multiplex PCR reads. The sample shows several hundred distinct CDR3 sequences, less than 7% of them seen only once. The sorted Tregs were CD4+CD25+CD127-/low cells. The sample consisted of tumor-infiltrating Tregs sorted from the breast tumor. The receptors derive from a female donor with breast cancer.

This clonotype is medium-sized. The V and J genes are TRBV12-3 or TRBV12-4 and TRBJ1-2; no clear D. This CDR3 is 13 amino acids long. The V gene lost 4 bases and the J gene lost 6 bases, with 12 bases spanning the gap. The DNA of the CDR3 is TGTGCCAGCAGTTCCTCGATAGGGAATGGCTACACCTTC. Residues: CASSSSIGNGYTF.

This clonotype is medium-sized. The chain links TRBV12-3 or TRBV12-4 to TRBJ1-2; tentative D call: TRBD1 (5 bases). The V gene lost 1 base and the J gene lost 5 bases, with 11 bases spanning the gap. The CDR3 extends over 14 amino acids. CDR3: CASSLGGTIYGYTF. The CDR3 DNA sequence: TGTGCCAGCAGTTTAGGAGGGACGATATATGGCTACACCTTC.

This clonotype was picked up a small number of times. The rearrangement links TRBV12-3 or TRBV12-4 to TRBJ1-2, with D perhaps TRBD1 (5 bases). Between the trimmed V and J ends, which lost 6 bases and 5 bases, there was a span of 16 bases. This CDR3 spans 14 amino acids. The CDR3 region is CASRDTGLVYGYTF. The DNA of the CDR3 is TGTGCCAGCAGGGATACGGGACTGGTATATGGCTACACCTTC.

This clonotype was observed a few times. The chain employs TRBV12-3 or TRBV12-4 and TRBJ1-2, with D possibly matching TRBD1 (5 bases). Between the trimmed V and J ends, which lost 5 bases and 4 bases, there was a span of 11 bases. The CDR3 contains 13 residues. CDR3 protein: CASSNRFAYGYTF. The CDR3 DNA sequence: TGTGCCAGCAGTAACAGGTTCGCCTATGGCTACACCTTC.

By proportion, this clonotype is medium-sized (0.01 to 0.1%). This rearrangement joins TRBV12-3 or TRBV12-4 to TRBJ1-2, with D unresolved. Trimming left V 4 bases short and J 7 bases short, with 7 bases between. The CDR3 has 11 amino acids. The CDR3 DNA reads as TGTGCCAGCAGTTACGGGGTTGGCTACACCTTC. It yields the protein CASSYGVGYTF.

This clonotype rates as medium-sized. The gene calls are TRBV12-3 or TRBV12-4 and TRBJ1-2, with TRBD1 matching 8 bases. This CDR3 has 12 amino acids. Trimming at V came to 6 bases and at J to 8 bases, leaving 5 bases not matched to a gene. Here the CDR3 reads CASSLTGVGYTF. DNA for the CDR3: TGTGCCAGCAGCCTGACAGGGGTCGGCTACACCTTC.

This clonotype was recorded at least ten times. The V call is TRBV12-3 or TRBV12-4, the J call TRBJ1-2; D perhaps matches TRBD1 (6 bases). The CDR3 runs 14 residues. The V gene lost 6 bases and the J gene lost 6 bases, with 17 bases spanning the gap. Here the CDR3 reads CASRLTGWTDGYTF. The DNA for the CDR3 is TGTGCCAGCAGATTGACAGGTTGGACTGATGGCTACACCTTC.

The gene calls are TRBV12-3 or TRBV12-4 and TRBJ1-2, with unresolved D. The length of the CDR3 is 11 residues. The V gene lost 7 bases and the J gene lost 6 bases, with 9 bases spanning the gap. The CDR3 nucleotides are TGTGCCAGCAACGGAGGGCATGGCTACACCTTC. Amino acids: CASNGGHGYTF.

This clonotype is medium-sized (0.01 to 0.1%) in the sample. V gene TRBV12-3 or TRBV12-4 combines with J gene TRBJ1-2; 7 nucleotides match TRBD1. V trimming: 6 bases; J trimming: 7 bases; junction bases outside the gene matches: 11. The CDR3 has 14 amino acids. DNA of the CDR3: TGTGCCAGCAGACCTCAACAGGGGAGGGGTGGCTACACCTTC. Translating it yields CASRPQQGRGGYTF.

The CDR3 DNA reads as TGTGCCAGCAGTTTAAATCGGGGAATTGGCTACACCTTC. Its protein is CASSLNRGIGYTF. J is TRBJ1-2 and V is TRBV12-3 or TRBV12-4, with D hard to call. Trimming stripped 2 bases from V and 7 bases from J, with 11 bases between. CDR3 length equals 13 residues.

This clonotype is medium-sized. The chain has TRBV12-3 or TRBV12-4 and TRBJ1-2; D unclear. The CDR3 totals 13 residues. V gave up 6 bases and J gave up 1 base, with 9 bases separating them. The CDR3 sequence: CASRPNGNYGYTF. In DNA form, the CDR3 reads TGTGCCAGCAGACCGAACGGTAACTATGGCTACACCTTC.

This clonotype was seen many times. The gene calls are TRBV12-3 or TRBV12-4 and TRBJ1-2, with no clear D. V was trimmed by 3 bases and J by 5 bases, leaving 19 bases between them. The CDR3 consists of 16 residues. CDR3 sequence: CASSLKPRRTLYGYTF. The CDR3 DNA reads TGTGCCAGCAGTTTGAAGCCTCGCCGTACCCTATATGGCTACACCTTC.

CDR3 sequence: CASRGSTGARHGYTF. DNA for the CDR3: TGTGCCAGCAGAGGAAGCACAGGAGCAAGGCATGGCTACACCTTC. The V gene is TRBV12-3 or TRBV12-4, the J gene TRBJ1-2; tentatively, D is TRBD1 (5 bases). V lost 6 bases to trimming and J lost 6 bases, with 20 bases between them. The CDR3 loop spans 15 amino acids.

This clonotype is medium-sized within its sample. The V and J genes are TRBV12-3 or TRBV12-4 and TRBJ1-2; unclear D gene. This CDR3 has 14 residues. With 5 bases removed from V and 4 bases from J, the gap between germline ends came to 14 bases. The CDR3 loop is CASSPEERGYGYTF. CDR3 bases: TGTGCCAGCAGTCCAGAAGAGCGAGGCTATGGCTACACCTTC.

Judged by abundance, this clonotype is large. V gene TRBV12-3 or TRBV12-4 combines with J gene TRBJ1-2; D ambiguous. V gave up 5 bases and J gave up 4 bases, with 17 bases separating them. This CDR3 is built from 15 residues. The CDR3 DNA reads as TGTGCCAGCAGTCAAGCTGGACCCCTAGCCTATGGCTACACCTTC. It specifies CASSQAGPLAYGYTF.

This clonotype has a single count. The genes are TRBV12-3 or TRBV12-4 and TRBJ1-2, with TRBD1 matching over 7 bases. The CDR3 runs 14 residues. The trim removed 7 bases at V and 7 bases at J, leaving 12 bases unmatched. The CDR3: CASIWTGGGPGYTF. The CDR3 DNA reads as TGTGCCAGCATTTGGACAGGAGGCGGGCCTGGCTACACCTTC.

This clonotype is medium-sized in the sample. The chain recombines TRBV12-3 or TRBV12-4 with TRBJ1-2; possible D gene TRBD1, 6 bases. Trimming left V 5 bases short and J 1 base short, with 8 bases between. This CDR3 is 13 amino acids long. The CDR3 is CASSPRGNYGYTF. DNA for the CDR3: TGTGCCAGCAGTCCCAGGGGTAACTATGGCTACACCTTC.

V gene TRBV12-3 or TRBV12-4 combines with J gene TRBJ1-2; TRBD1 agrees at 9 bases. The CDR3 runs 15 residues. V shed 3 bases and J 4 bases; nucleotides not matched to a gene: 6. The CDR3 here is CASSFVRGQGYGYTF. DNA for the CDR3: TGTGCCAGCAGTTTTGTAAGGGGACAGGGCTATGGCTACACCTTC.

By share, this clonotype ranks as medium-sized. The chain couples TRBV12-3 or TRBV12-4 to TRBJ1-2; D call uncertain. Trimming shortened V by 1 base and J by 6 bases, and 9 bases separated the two germline ends. CDR3 length equals 13 residues. Here the CDR3 DNA reads TGTGCCAGCAGTTTAGGGTTGACCGATGGCTACACCTTC. Translation gives CASSLGLTDGYTF.

By its share, this clonotype is medium-sized. V is TRBV12-3 or TRBV12-4 and J is TRBJ1-2; D might be TRBD1 (5 bases). The CDR3 totals 13 residues. With 6 bases removed from V and 4 bases from J, the gap between germline ends came to 12 bases. The CDR3, as DNA: TGTGCCAGCAGCCGAACCCAGGGCTATGGCTACACCTTC. As protein: CASSRTQGYGYTF.

This clonotype was seen repeatedly, ten times or more. The chain has TRBV12-3 or TRBV12-4 and TRBJ1-2; 9 bases agree with TRBD1. The CDR3 loop spans 13 amino acids. Germline trimming cut 4 bases from V and 6 bases from J; bases unmatched to any gene: 3. The CDR3 sequence: CASSSGTGNGYTF. The CDR3, as DNA: TGTGCCAGCAGTTCCGGGACAGGGAATGGCTACACCTTC.

This clonotype is categorized as medium-sized. The chain has TRBV12-3 or TRBV12-4 and TRBJ1-2; D not resolved. The CDR3 spans 13 residues. Trimming shortened V by 5 bases and J by 5 bases, and 12 bases separated the two germline ends. CDR3 residues: CASSQPQRYGYTF. CDR3 DNA sequence: TGTGCCAGCAGTCAGCCCCAGCGGTATGGCTACACCTTC.